The 8 T cell receptor beta chains listed next were all sequenced from one sample in a study of breast tumors, draining lymph nodes, adjacent tissues. TCRdb reprocessed the multiplex PCR reads with MiXCR, giving one entry per CDR3 protein. The data hold more than 250,000 distinct CDR3 sequences, with roughly 31% observed a single time. Breast cancer patients provided tissue from their axillary draining lymph nodes. Sequenced: axillary lymph node tissue. These receptors were taken from a female donor with breast cancer. Some clones in this sample may be carry-over from other donors' samples.

This clonotype was detected many times. The J gene is TRBJ2-5, the V gene TRBV19; D uncertain. This CDR3 is 13 amino acids long. Trimming pared 1 base from V and 1 base from J, leaving 4 bases between. From germline, CDR1 is LNHDA and CDR2 SQIVND (reference sequence). CDR3 in amino acids: CASSIALQETQYF. Written as DNA, the CDR3 is TGTGCCAGTAGTATAGCGCTCCAAGAGACCCAGTACTTC.

The table lists this clonotype with many counts. This chain joins TRBV14 and TRBJ2-7; 12 nucleotides agree with TRBD2. The CDR3 extends over 15 amino acids. The germline V gene has CDR1 SGHDN and CDR2 FVKESK. V shed 6 bases, J shed 0 bases, and the junction held 3 bases outside the gene matches. The CDR3 nucleotides read TGTGCCAGCAGAACTAGCGGGAGGCCCTCCTACGAGCAGTACTTC. Protein sequence: CASRTSGRPSYEQYF.

The table lists this clonotype with many counts. The J gene is TRBJ2-1, the V gene TRBV29-1, with a tentative D call TRBD2 (5 bases). The germline V gene has CDR1 SQVTM and CDR2 ANQGSEA. V was pared by 7 bases and J by 4 bases, with 11 bases between. This CDR3 comprises 12 residues. CDR3 nucleotide sequence: TGCAGCGCCCGAGGGAGTTACAATGAGCAGTTCTTC. Its translation is CSARGSYNEQFF.

Many counts were recorded for this clonotype. This sequence joins TRBV2 and TRBJ2-2; perhaps TRBD1 as D (6 bases). Germline V gene sequence: CDR1 SNHLY, CDR2 FYNNEI. Trimming left V 5 bases short and J 5 bases short, with 18 bases between. The CDR3 is 16 amino acids. CDR3 in DNA: TGTGCCAGCAGTCACCGGGACACTGGAATAACCGGGGAGCTGTTTTTT. It encodes CASSHRDTGITGELFF. The variable domain in full, completed from reference TRBV2 and TRBJ2-2, reads EPEVTQTPSHQVTQMGQEVILRCVPISNHLYFYWYRQILGQKVEFLVSFYNNEISEKSEIFDDQFSVERPDGSNFTLKIRSTKLEDSAMYFCASSHRDTGITGELFFGEGSRLTVL.

This clonotype was counted a few times. The chain has TRBV6-5 and TRBJ2-3; tentatively, D is TRBD2 (6 bases). Trimming left V 5 bases short and J 1 base short, with 13 bases between. This CDR3 has 15 residues. Germline CDR1 and CDR2: MNHEY and SVGAGI. The CDR3 DNA follows: TGTGCCAGCAGTCACCGGGAGACGGGCACAGATACGCAGTATTTT. As protein: CASSHRETGTDTQYF.

This clonotype has ten or more counts. This chain links TRBV20-1 with TRBJ2-3; 9 nucleotides match TRBD2. CDR1 is DFQATT and CDR2 is SNEGSKA in the germline V gene (reference sequence). The CDR3 runs 16 residues. V gave up 6 bases and J gave up 5 bases; unmatched junction bases: 15. CDR3 protein: CSASMTSGGRGDTQYF. DNA of the CDR3: TGCAGTGCCTCAATGACTAGCGGAGGCCGGGGAGATACGCAGTATTTT.

This clonotype was observed at least ten times. The rearrangement joins TRBV5-8 to TRBJ2-1; 7 bases map to TRBD2. This CDR3 has 14 amino acids. V trimming: 5 bases; J trimming: 5 bases; junction bases outside the gene matches: 7. The germline V gene has CDR1 SGHTS and CDR2 YDEGEE. The CDR3 sequence: CASSGGEGNNEQFF. CDR3 sequence (DNA): TGTGCCAGCAGTGGGGGGGAAGGGAACAATGAGCAGTTCTTC.

This clonotype came up many times. A read error is likely, as this CDR3 ends without the conserved phenylalanine or tryptophan. Because the CDR3's place on the DNA is in doubt, the DNA is left out and the CDR3 is given as listed by TCRdb. CDR3 region: CASSLNNR. The chain uses TRBV5-1 and TRBJ1-2. The CDR3 region is 8 residues in length, termini included. Germline lookup yields CDR1 SGHRS and CDR2 YFSETQ.